Listed below are T cell receptor beta chains from one sample, sequenced in a study of chemoradiotherapy in HPV16-positive cancers. The protocol was immunoSEQ multiplex PCR, while the TCRdb copy is restricted to in-frame clones and leaves out a portion. The sample carries around 15,000 clones, approximately 86% recorded once. The input for sequencing was blood, taken from a patient who underwent chemoradiotherapy. The source of these receptors is a human donor with HPV-associated anogenital cancer. The CDR3 runs from the conserved cysteine through the conserved F or W. The order of the fields is V gene, D gene, clone size, J gene, CDR3 length, CDR3 protein, CDR3 DNA. D genes are given only for firm matches. Clone size, where shown, is once, few, many, or a class for clones that have expanded.

>TRBV19|TRBD1|NA|TRBJ2-7|13
CASSVTGGPEQYF
TGTGCCAGTAGTGTGACAGGGGGCCCCGAGCAGTACTTC
>TRBV5-1|TRBD1|NA|TRBJ1-5|14
CASSRTGRNQPQHF
TGCGCCAGCAGCCGGACAGGCCGAAATCAGCCCCAGCATTTT
>TRBV28|NA|NA|TRBJ2-7|15
CASSSRGRGPYEQYF
TGTGCCAGCAGTTCCCGGGGCCGGGGACCCTACGAGCAGTACTTC
>TRBV28|TRBD1|once|TRBJ1-4|16
CASSLRADRGVEKLFF
TGTGCCAGCAGTCTCAGGGCCGACAGGGGAGTTGAAAAACTGTTTTTT
>TRBV18|NA|once|TRBJ2-1|15
CASSRMGESYNEQFF
TGTGCCAGCTCCCGTATGGGGGAATCCTACAATGAGCAGTTCTTC
>TRBV16|NA|once|TRBJ1-1|16
CASSPVQGTSFTEAFF
TGTGCCAGCAGCCCGGTCCAGGGGACCAGCTTCACTGAAGCTTTCTTT
>TRBV7-2|TRBD1|NA|TRBJ2-7|15
CASSRTGTGLWEQYF
TGTGCCAGCAGCCGCACCGGGACAGGTCTCTGGGAGCAGTACTTC
>TRBV19|TRBD1|NA|TRBJ1-6|14
CASSIQGEYSPLHF
TGTGCCAGTAGTATACAGGGGGAGTATTCACCCCTCCACTTT
>TRBV19|TRBD1|NA|TRBJ2-7|14
CATKRDRGSYEQYF
TGTGCTACGAAACGGGACAGGGGATCCTACGAGCAGTACTTC
>TRBV7-9|NA|once|TRBJ1-2|12
CASSLERPLSTF
TGTGCCAGCAGCTTAGAACGGCCCCTAAGTACCTTC
>TRBV5-4|TRBD2|NA|TRBJ2-5|15
CASSLRLASGETQYF
TGTGCCAGCAGCTTGAGACTAGCGAGCGGAGAGACCCAGTACTTC
>TRBV7-9|NA|NA|TRBJ1-1|16
CASSLGWDIKNTEAFF
TGTGCCAGCAGCTTAGGGTGGGACATAAAGAACACTGAAGCTTTCTTT
>TRBV10-3|NA|NA|TRBJ2-1|14
CAHSPPPSGNEQFF
TGTGCCCACTCACCCCCCCCGTCGGGGAATGAGCAGTTCTTC
>TRBV6-5|TRBD2|NA|TRBJ2-7|16
CASSYTRAGGTYEQYF
TGTGCCAGCAGTTACACGAGAGCGGGGGGGACCTACGAGCAGTACTTC
>TRBV19|TRBD1|NA|TRBJ2-3|16
CASRRSGGFNPDTQYF
TGTGCCAGTAGGAGATCAGGGGGCTTCAATCCAGATACGCAGTATTTT
>TRBV30|TRBD1|NA|TRBJ1-4|15
CAWSVRTGGYEKLFF
TGTGCCTGGAGTGTACGGACAGGGGGCTATGAAAAACTGTTTTTT
>TRBV27|NA|NA|TRBJ2-5|14
CASKYLSASQTQYF
TGTGCCAGCAAATATCTTAGCGCGTCCCAGACCCAGTACTTC
>TRBV5-4|NA|NA|TRBJ2-7|14
CASSLSGESYEQYF
TGTGCCAGCAGCTTGTCAGGGGAGTCCTACGAGCAGTACTTC